This T cell receptor beta chain was captured in a study of blood T cell repertoires in COVID-19. A few counts support this clone. The table came from immunoSEQ multiplex PCR; TCRdb's copy has only in-frame clones and leaves some out. Among more than 90,000 clones listed, about 80% were seen once. This CDR3 is built from 16 residues. Losses at the gene ends were 6 bases for V and 10 bases for J; bases not matched to a gene: 14. Looked up from germline, CDR1 is SGHNT and CDR2 is YYREEE (reference sequence). The chain combines TRBV5-4 with TRBJ2-1; 12 bases line up with TRBD2. Sample: peripheral blood. The TCR was taken from a man in his 60s with acute or convalescent COVID-19. CDR3 coding DNA: TGTGCCAGCACCAACCCTTCTAGCGGGAGGGCAGGGGAGCAGTTCTTC. This translates into CASTNPSSGRAGEQFF.